A selection of T cell receptor beta chains follows, all from one sample in a study of Graves' ophthalmopathy and Graves' hyperthyroidism. TCRdb re-called the multiplex PCR reads through MiXCR, storing one row per CDR3 protein. There are 1 million to 1.3 million distinct CDR3 sequences in the sample; 35% to 45% occur only once, and 11% lies in the top ten. The material sequenced was peripheral blood or thyroid tissue (not recorded which). These receptors all stem from an adult man with Graves' hyperthyroidism. Both conserved end residues are part of each CDR3. Fields, in order: D gene, J gene, V gene, clone size, CDR3 protein, CDR3 DNA. D genes are given only for firm matches. Clone sizes are given selectively: once, few, many, or a class where the clone is expanded.

d_gene: TRBD1; j_gene: TRBJ2-7; v_gene: TRBV11-2; abundance: many; CDR3aa: CASSNPGQGGEQYF; CDR3nt: TGTGCCAGCAGCAACCCGGGACAGGGGGGCGAGCAGTACTTC
d_gene: NA; j_gene: TRBJ2-7; v_gene: TRBV20-1; abundance: many; CDR3aa: CSAAGGYSYEQYF; CDR3nt: TGCAGTGCCGCCGGCGGTTACTCCTACGAGCAGTACTTC
d_gene: NA; j_gene: TRBJ2-2; v_gene: TRBV20-1; abundance: few; CDR3aa: CSARDTRDTGELFF; CDR3nt: TGCAGTGCTAGAGATACGAGGGACACCGGGGAGCTGTTTTTT
d_gene: NA; j_gene: TRBJ2-2; v_gene: TRBV6-6; abundance: few; CDR3aa: CASRPMTGELFF; CDR3nt: TGTGCCAGCAGACCTATGACCGGGGAGCTGTTTTTT
d_gene: TRBD1; j_gene: TRBJ1-1; v_gene: TRBV7-9; abundance: NA; CDR3aa: CASSLLTGNRAFF; CDR3nt: TGTGCCAGCAGCTTATTGACAGGGAATCGAGCTTTCTTT
d_gene: NA; j_gene: TRBJ2-5; v_gene: TRBV14; abundance: many; CDR3aa: CASSLLTVQETQYF; CDR3nt: TGTGCCAGCAGCCTTCTAACCGTCCAAGAGACCCAGTACTTC
d_gene: TRBD1; j_gene: TRBJ2-5; v_gene: TRBV15; abundance: NA; CDR3aa: CATSRDRGRQETQYF; CDR3nt: TGTGCCACCAGCAGGGACAGGGGACGCCAAGAGACCCAGTACTTC
d_gene: NA; j_gene: TRBJ2-7; v_gene: TRBV7-9; abundance: many; CDR3aa: CASSPQGGYEQYF; CDR3nt: TGTGCCAGCAGCCCCCAGGGCGGGTACGAGCAGTACTTC
d_gene: NA; j_gene: TRBJ1-5; v_gene: TRBV27; abundance: many; CDR3aa: CASSFGGTGQPQHF; CDR3nt: TGTGCCAGCAGTTTCGGGGGCACAGGTCAGCCCCAGCATTTT
d_gene: TRBD1; j_gene: TRBJ2-5; v_gene: TRBV7-9; abundance: many; CDR3aa: CASSSRLRQGKETQYF; CDR3nt: TGTGCCAGCAGCTCCCGACTAAGACAGGGAAAGGAGACCCAGTACTTC
d_gene: NA; j_gene: TRBJ2-7; v_gene: TRBV5-5; abundance: few; CDR3aa: CASSILGSEQYF; CDR3nt: TGTGCCAGCAGCATACTAGGTTCCGAGCAGTACTTC
d_gene: NA; j_gene: TRBJ2-7; v_gene: TRBV10-3; abundance: once; CDR3aa: CATLAETYEQYF; CDR3nt: TGTGCCACCTTAGCGGAAACCTACGAGCAGTACTTC
d_gene: TRBD1; j_gene: TRBJ1-5; v_gene: TRBV10-3; abundance: many; CDR3aa: CAISARTGDGNQPQHF; CDR3nt: TGTGCCATCAGTGCCCGGACAGGCGATGGCAATCAGCCCCAGCATTTT
d_gene: TRBD2; j_gene: TRBJ2-7; v_gene: TRBV20-1; abundance: many; CDR3aa: CSARPRLAGLYEQYF; CDR3nt: TGCAGTGCTCGACCACGACTAGCGGGACTCTACGAGCAGTACTTC
d_gene: TRBD1; j_gene: TRBJ1-2; v_gene: TRBV29-1; abundance: many; CDR3aa: CSVADDRGPLGYTF; CDR3nt: TGCAGCGTTGCGGATGACAGGGGTCCCCTTGGCTACACCTTC
d_gene: NA; j_gene: TRBJ1-1; v_gene: TRBV18; abundance: NA; CDR3aa: CASSYSGGVKVTEAFF; CDR3nt: TGTGCCAGCAGTTACTCCGGGGGCGTGAAGGTCACTGAAGCTTTCTTT
d_gene: TRBD1; j_gene: TRBJ1-1; v_gene: TRBV29-1; abundance: NA; CDR3aa: CSGRTGGDTEAFF; CDR3nt: TGCAGCGGTAGAACAGGGGGGGACACTGAAGCTTTCTTT